Shown below are 7 T cell receptor beta chains from a single sample sequenced in a study of a mutant IDH1 vaccine in newly diagnosed glioma. Time point described: week 23, last vaccination. One vaccine dose held 300 ug of mutant IDH1 20-mer peptide and came with topical imiquimod. These receptors' targets are unknown. Profiling relied on immunoSEQ multiplex PCR, and the TCRdb table lists in-frame clones only, not all of them. The profile covers tens of thousands of clones, with around 87% appearing a single time and approximately 1.5% taken by the ten largest. The sample here was PBMCs, taken from a glioma patient whose treatment included an IDH1 peptide vaccine. These receptors were collected from a man aged 40-50 years with glioma.

The chain is built from TRBV7-2 and TRBJ2-7; D may be TRBD2 (5 bases). Germline CDR1 reads SGHTA; CDR2 reads FQGNSA. The V gene lost 5 bases and the J gene lost 4 bases, with 12 bases spanning the gap. This CDR3 comprises 13 residues. The CDR3 is CASSPYTSYEQYF. DNA of the CDR3: TGTGCCAGCAGCCCCTACACTAGTTACGAGCAGTACTTC.

This rearrangement joins TRBV19 to TRBJ2-6; D not resolved. CDR3 length equals 15 residues. The V gene lost 5 bases and the J gene lost 0 bases, with 8 bases spanning the gap. From germline, CDR1 is LNHDA and CDR2 SQIVND (reference sequence). CDR3 bases: TGTGCCAGTAGTGTTATATTCTCTGGGGCCAACGTCCTGACTTTC. This codes for CASSVIFSGANVLTF.

This clone was recorded only once. The CDR3 DNA reads TGTGCCAGTAGTACTCCCCTCAGCTCCAACTCTGGGGCCAACGTCCTGACTTTC. Encoded protein: CASSTPLSSNSGANVLTF. The chain joins TRBV19 to TRBJ2-6; D is unclear. Per the germline V gene, CDR1 is LNHDA and CDR2 is SQIVND (reference sequence). V was clipped by 4 bases and J by 0 bases, with 16 bases between them. This CDR3 is built from 18 residues.

V gene TRBV6-5 combines with J gene TRBJ1-1, with 9 bases matching TRBD1. The J segment lost 6 bases and the V segment lost 7 bases, leaving 12 bases of the junction unmatched. Germline V CDR1 and CDR2: MNHEY, SVGAGI. This CDR3 has 15 amino acids. In DNA form, the CDR3 reads TGTGCCAGCAAACTCCGGAACAGGGGGCTCGCTGAAGCTTTCTTT. Protein sequence: CASKLRNRGLAEAFF.

This chain links TRBV4-1 with TRBJ2-7; 9 bases are shared with TRBD2. CDR1 MGHRA and CDR2 YSYEKL come from the germline V gene. With 3 bases clipped from V and 3 bases from J, the junction kept 6 bases outside the gene matches. The CDR3 sequence is 15 residues long. The CDR3 here is CASSQGTSTIYEQYF. CDR3 DNA: TGCGCCAGCAGCCAGGGGACTAGCACCATCTACGAGCAGTACTTC.

J is TRBJ1-2 and V is TRBV29-1; D is uncertain. The CDR3 is 15 residues long. V was cut by 4 bases and J by 13 bases, with 28 bases left in between. The germline V gene encodes CDR1 SQVTM and CDR2 ANQGSEA. The CDR3 bases are TGCAGCGTTGCAAGGCGGGAGGACCGAATCACTCTTGTCACCTTC. It encodes CSVARREDRITLVTF.

The rearrangement uses TRBV18 and TRBJ1-1; D may be TRBD1 (5 bases). The germline gives CDR1 KGHSH, CDR2 LQKENI. V was shortened by 1 base and J by 4 bases, with 10 bases between the two germline ends. The CDR3 consists of 14 residues. CDR3 sequence reads: CASSPREGLTEAFF. In nucleotides, the CDR3 is TGTGCCAGCTCACCACGAGAGGGGCTCACTGAAGCTTTCTTT.